The 19 T cell receptor beta chains listed next were all sequenced from one sample in a study of shared clonotypes between healthy human individuals. TCRdb keeps only in-frame clones here, not all; method: immunoSEQ multiplex PCR. The sample consists of just over 2,000,000 clones, 85% to 95% of them appearing once. Sequences were obtained from naive CD4+ T cells sorted from blood. Noted subset: CD45RA+ positively selected. These receptors all stem from a man aged 18 to 30 in good health.

V and J are TRBV10-3 and TRBJ2-2, with 7 bases that match TRBD2. Germline values: CDR1 ENHRY, CDR2 SYGVKD. This CDR3 comprises 14 residues. V dropped 11 bases and J dropped 4; count of bases not matched to a gene: 10. The CDR3 spells CAAKREESTGELFF. CDR3 in DNA: TGTGCCGCGAAGCGGGAAGAGAGCACCGGGGAGCTGTTTTTT.

The rearrangement joins TRBV5-1 to TRBJ2-7; 8 bases fit TRBD1. The length of the CDR3 is 15 residues. Germline lookup yields CDR1 SGHRS and CDR2 YFSETQ. J lost 3 bases, V lost 3 bases, and 8 bases had no gene match. CDR3 sequence: CASSSRGQGLYEQYF. The CDR3 DNA sequence: TGCGCCAGCAGCTCGAGAGGACAGGGCCTCTACGAGCAGTACTTC. The variable domain in full, completed from reference TRBV5-1 and TRBJ2-7, reads KAGVTQTPRYLIKTRGQQVTLSCSPISGHRSVSWYQQTPGQGLQFLFEYFSETQRNKGNFPGRFSGRQFSNSRSEMNVSTLELGDSALYLCASSSRGQGLYEQYFGPGTRLTVT.

The CDR3 DNA follows: TGCGCCAGCAGCGGGGGACTAGCGGGAGAATCTTACAATGAGCAGTTCTTC. Amino acid sequence: CASSGGLAGESYNEQFF. This rearrangement joins TRBV5-1 to TRBJ2-1, with TRBD2 matching over 14 bases. Germline loops: CDR1 SGHRS, CDR2 YFSETQ. The V segment lost 4 bases and the J segment 4 bases; nucleotides outside the gene matches: 7. CDR3 size: 17 residues.

For this clone: Other DNA sequences in this sample translate to the same CDR3. The rearrangement uses TRBV9 and TRBJ2-3; weak D call: TRBD2 (5 bases). Germline CDR1 and CDR2: SGDLS and YYNGEE. This CDR3 region has 12 residues. V lost 4 bases and J 5 bases, leaving 8 bases between the germline ends. In DNA form, the CDR3 reads TGTGCCAGCAGCTTAAGCGGAGATACGCAGTATTTT. It translates to CASSLSGDTQYF.

The rearrangement uses TRBV30 and TRBJ2-5; D is unclear. Germline CDR1 GTSNPN, CDR2 SVGIG (reference sequence). The V and J ends lost 3 bases and 4 bases respectively, with 9 bases between them. CDR3 length: 12 amino acids. CDR3 region: CAWSASGETQYF. In DNA form, the CDR3 reads TGTGCCTGGAGCGCGAGTGGAGAGACCCAGTACTTC.

The rearrangement uses TRBV2 and TRBJ1-1; D not resolved. This CDR3 region has 13 residues. Germline values: CDR1 SNHLY, CDR2 FYNNEI. Trimming took off 5 bases at V and 4 bases at J, with 11 bases between the two ends. CDR3 residues: CASSWEVSTEAFF. In nucleotides, the CDR3 is TGTGCCAGCAGTTGGGAGGTTAGCACTGAAGCTTTCTTT.

The chain uses TRBV10-3 and TRBJ1-5; a possible D gene is TRBD1 (5 bases). Germline V gene data show CDR1 as ENHRY and CDR2 as SYGVKD. V was pared by 4 bases and J by 2 bases, with 12 bases between. This CDR3 is 15 amino acids long. In DNA, the CDR3 is TGTGCCATCAGTGCGGGGCGGGACGGCAATCAGCCCCAGCATTTT. Protein: CAISAGRDGNQPQHF.

The V call is TRBV30, the J call TRBJ2-7, with 13 bases matching TRBD2. The CDR3 contains 15 residues. The V and J ends lost 3 bases and 3 bases, in that order; junction bases with no gene match: 5. Germline V gene data show CDR1 as GTSNPN and CDR2 as SVGIG (reference sequence). CDR3 nucleotide sequence: TGTGCCTGGAGCGGCGGGACTAGCGGGGTCTACGAGCAGTACTTC. It encodes CAWSGGTSGVYEQYF.

The chain is built from TRBV6-1 and TRBJ2-3, with 8 nucleotides matching TRBD1. There are 18 residues in the CDR3. Germline CDR1 reads MNHNS; CDR2 reads SASEGT. The V and J ends lost 4 bases and 2 bases, in that order; junction bases with no gene match: 14. The CDR3 region is CASSVRGRPLVLTDTQYF. The CDR3, as DNA: TGTGCCAGCAGTGTCAGGGGGCGCCCACTCGTACTCACAGATACGCAGTATTTT.

This chain joins TRBV5-1 and TRBJ1-5; TRBD1 might be the D (5 bases). With 0 bases removed from V and 7 bases from J, the gap between germline ends came to 11 bases. Looked up from germline, CDR1 is SGHRS and CDR2 is YFSETQ. CDR3 length: 14 residues. CDR3 in DNA: TGCGCCAGCAGCTTGGCGGGGGAGCGGCAGCCCCAGCATTTT. Translating gives CASSLAGERQPQHF.

This chain links TRBV29-1 with TRBJ2-7, with 7 bases identical to TRBD1. This CDR3 is built from 15 residues. The ends lost 4 bases at V and 1 base at J; junction bases unmatched: 10. Per germline, CDR1 SQVTM and CDR2 ANQGSEA. The CDR3 nucleotides are TGCAGCGTTGGGGAGAGGACAGGTTATTCCTACGAGCAGTACTTC. Translated: CSVGERTGYSYEQYF.

In regard to this clone: This CDR3 is also generated by other DNA sequences in the sample. In DNA form, the CDR3 reads TGCGCCAGCAGCATGGGTAGCAACTATGGCTACACCTTC. This translates into CASSMGSNYGYTF. The chain recombines TRBV5-1 with TRBJ1-2; D gene ambiguous. The germline V gene has CDR1 SGHRS and CDR2 YFSETQ. The CDR3 is 13 amino acids. With 4 bases removed from V and 2 bases from J, the gap between germline ends came to 9 bases. Full variable domain (missing parts from reference TRBV5-1 and TRBJ1-2): KAGVTQTPRYLIKTRGQQVTLSCSPISGHRSVSWYQQTPGQGLQFLFEYFSETQRNKGNFPGRFSGRQFSNSRSEMNVSTLELGDSALYLCASSMGSNYGYTFGSGTRLTVV.

A single count supports this clone. The V call is TRBV6-5, the J call TRBJ2-3; 11 nucleotides match TRBD2. Germline V gene lookup returns CDR1 MNHEY and CDR2 SVGAGI. V shed 5 bases and J 2 bases; nucleotides not matched to a gene: 3. The CDR3 contains 15 residues. As DNA, the CDR3 is TGTGCCAGCAGTCGACTAGCGGGGTACACAGATACGCAGTATTTT. Amino acid sequence: CASSRLAGYTDTQYF.

The rearrangement joins TRBV6-5 to TRBJ2-1; TRBD2 agrees at 8 bases. Per germline, CDR1 MNHEY and CDR2 SVGAGI. The J segment lost 6 bases and the V segment lost 5 bases, leaving 6 bases of the junction unmatched. The CDR3 runs to 14 residues. DNA for the CDR3: TGTGCCAGCAGTGGGGTCGGGAGGGCCAATGAGCAGTTCTTC. It encodes CASSGVGRANEQFF.

This clone showed up just a few times. The same CDR3 also results from other DNA sequences found in this sample. The chain combines TRBV20-1 with TRBJ1-1; D ambiguous. The germline CDR1 and CDR2 sequences are DFQATT and SNEGSKA (reference sequence). Trimming cost V 1 base and J 3 bases, with 3 bases left between them. This CDR3 contains 11 residues. CDR3 bases: TGCAGTGCTAGAGGGGACACTGAAGCTTTCTTT. Its translation: CSARGDTEAFF.

The gene calls are TRBV28 and TRBJ1-4, with D perhaps TRBD1 (6 bases). CDR3 length: 15 amino acids. V lost 5 bases to trimming and J lost 8 bases, with 18 bases between them. Germline V gene lookup returns CDR1 MDHEN and CDR2 SYDVKM. The CDR3 sequence is CASSPTGWWWEKLFF. The CDR3 bases are TGTGCCAGCAGTCCAACAGGGTGGTGGTGGGAAAAACTGTTTTTT.

V gene TRBV25-1 combines with J gene TRBJ2-1; D might be TRBD1 or TRBD2, each matching 5 bases. This CDR3 comprises 15 residues. The V end was cut by 5 bases, the J end by 2 bases, with 13 bases between. In germline, CDR1 is MGHDK, CDR2 SYGVNS. The CDR3 spells CASSSEGRAYNEQFF. The CDR3 DNA sequence: TGTGCCAGCAGTTCCGAGGGGCGCGCCTACAATGAGCAGTTCTTC.

V gene TRBV18 combines with J gene TRBJ1-5; 8 bases are shared with TRBD1. This CDR3 spans 14 amino acids. J lost 7 bases, V lost 5 bases, and 7 bases had no gene match. In germline, CDR1 is KGHSH, CDR2 LQKENI. CDR3 amino acids: CASSADRGQQPQHF. Here the CDR3 DNA reads TGTGCCAGCTCAGCCGACAGGGGTCAGCAGCCCCAGCATTTT.

The V gene is TRBV28, the J gene TRBJ1-5, with TRBD1 matching 8 bases. CDR1 is MDHEN and CDR2 is SYDVKM in the germline V gene. This CDR3 is built from 15 residues. V lost 5 bases and J lost 3; bases outside the gene matches: 6. The CDR3: CASSPHRGDNQPQHF. CDR3 coding DNA: TGTGCCAGCAGTCCACACAGGGGGGACAATCAGCCCCAGCATTTT.